Described below is a single TCR beta chain sequence and its context. The data were taken from a study of identical twins' blood T cells. Germline CDR1 and CDR2: SQVTM and ANQGSEA. V shed 7 bases and J shed 1 base, with 13 bases lying between them. The CDR3 totals 13 residues. TCRdb analysed the 5' RACE reads with MiXCR anew, one entry per CDR3 protein. The sample holds 350,000 to 400,000 distinct CDR3 sequences, around 30% seen once. The receptor's source is a woman aged 18 to 49 in good health. The material sequenced was PBMCs. V usage is TRBV29-1 and J usage is TRBJ1-1; D not certain. The CDR3 spells CSAAASENTEAFF. The CDR3 bases are TGCAGCGCTGCCGCCTCAGAGAACACTGAAGCTTTCTTT.